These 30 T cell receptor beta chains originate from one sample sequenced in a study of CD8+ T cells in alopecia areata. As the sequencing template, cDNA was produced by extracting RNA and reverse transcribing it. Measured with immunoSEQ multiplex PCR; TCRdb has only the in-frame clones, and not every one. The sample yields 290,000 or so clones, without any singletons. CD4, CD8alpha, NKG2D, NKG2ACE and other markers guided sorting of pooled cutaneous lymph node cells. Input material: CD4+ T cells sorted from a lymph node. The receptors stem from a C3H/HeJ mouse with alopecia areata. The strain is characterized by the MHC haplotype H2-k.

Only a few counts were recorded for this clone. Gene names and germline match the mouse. CDR3 residues: CASSLSGGGYAEQFF. CDR3 bases read: TGTGCCAGCAGCCTATCTGGGGGGGGCTATGCT. The chain joins TRBV5 to TRBJ2-1; 9 positions match TRBD2. With the read ending 4 residues before the CDR3 end, the germline J gene is used to fill in that end. Germline CDR1 and CDR2: LGHNA and YNLKQL (reference sequence). This CDR3 has 15 residues. J was trimmed by 3 bases and V by 4 bases; bases with no gene match: 4.

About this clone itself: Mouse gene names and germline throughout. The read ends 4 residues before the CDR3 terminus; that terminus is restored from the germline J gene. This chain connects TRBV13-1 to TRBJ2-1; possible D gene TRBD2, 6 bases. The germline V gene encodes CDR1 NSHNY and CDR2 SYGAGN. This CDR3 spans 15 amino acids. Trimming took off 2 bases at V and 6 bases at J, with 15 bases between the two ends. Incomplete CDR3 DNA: TGTGCCAGCAGTGAGGGTGGGGGTGGCAGTGCT. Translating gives CASSEGGGGSA. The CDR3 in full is CASSEGGGGSAEQFF.

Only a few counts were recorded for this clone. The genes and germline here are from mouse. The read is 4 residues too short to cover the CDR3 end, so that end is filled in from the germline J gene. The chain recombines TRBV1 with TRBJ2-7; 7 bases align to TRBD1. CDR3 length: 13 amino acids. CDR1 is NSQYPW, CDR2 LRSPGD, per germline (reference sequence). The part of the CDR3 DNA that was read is TGCACCTGCAGTGGGGACAGCCCTTAT. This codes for CTCSGDSPY. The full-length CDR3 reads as CTCSGDSPYEQYF.

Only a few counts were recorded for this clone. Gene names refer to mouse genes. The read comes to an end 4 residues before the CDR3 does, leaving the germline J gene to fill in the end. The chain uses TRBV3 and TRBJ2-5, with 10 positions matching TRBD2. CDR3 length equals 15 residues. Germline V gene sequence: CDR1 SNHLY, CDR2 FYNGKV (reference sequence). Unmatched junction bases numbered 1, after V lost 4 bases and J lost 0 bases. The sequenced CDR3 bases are TGTGCCAGCAGCTGGGACTGGGGTAACCAAGAC. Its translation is CASSWDWGNQD. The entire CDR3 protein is CASSWDWGNQDTQYF.

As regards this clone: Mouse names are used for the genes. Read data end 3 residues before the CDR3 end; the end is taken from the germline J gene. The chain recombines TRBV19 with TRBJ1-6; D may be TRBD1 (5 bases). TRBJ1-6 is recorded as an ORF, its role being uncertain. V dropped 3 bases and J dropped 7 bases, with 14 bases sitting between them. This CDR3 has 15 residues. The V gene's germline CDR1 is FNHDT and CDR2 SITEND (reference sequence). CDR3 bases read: TGTGCCAGCAGTAGGGGGTTGGTGGGGAATTCGCCC. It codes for CASSRGLVGNSP. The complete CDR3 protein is CASSRGLVGNSPLYF.

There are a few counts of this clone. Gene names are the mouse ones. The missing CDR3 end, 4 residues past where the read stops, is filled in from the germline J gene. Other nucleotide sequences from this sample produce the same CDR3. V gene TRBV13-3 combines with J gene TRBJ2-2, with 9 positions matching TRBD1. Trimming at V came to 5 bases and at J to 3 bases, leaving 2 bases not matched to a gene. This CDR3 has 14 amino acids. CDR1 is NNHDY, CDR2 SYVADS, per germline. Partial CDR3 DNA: TGTGCCAGCAGGGACAGGGGCGACACCGGG. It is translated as CASRDRGDTG. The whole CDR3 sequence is CASRDRGDTGQLYF.

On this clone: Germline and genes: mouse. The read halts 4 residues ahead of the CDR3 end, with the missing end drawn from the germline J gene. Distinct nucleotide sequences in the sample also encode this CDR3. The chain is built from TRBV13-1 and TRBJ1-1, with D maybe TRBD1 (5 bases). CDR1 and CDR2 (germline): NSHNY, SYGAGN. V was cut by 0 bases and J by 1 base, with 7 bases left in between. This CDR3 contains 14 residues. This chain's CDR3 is CASSDAGRNTEVFF. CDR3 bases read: TGTGCCAGCAGTGATGCAGGGAGGAACACA.

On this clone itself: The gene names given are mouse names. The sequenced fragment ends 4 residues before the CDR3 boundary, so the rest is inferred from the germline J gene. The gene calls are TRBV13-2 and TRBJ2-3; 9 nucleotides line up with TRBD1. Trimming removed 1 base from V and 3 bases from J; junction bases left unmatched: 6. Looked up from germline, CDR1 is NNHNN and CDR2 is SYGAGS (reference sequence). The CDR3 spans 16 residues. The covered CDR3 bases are TGTGCCAGCGGTGATCCCCGGGACAGGGAAGCAGAA. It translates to CASGDPRDREAE. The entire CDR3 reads CASGDPRDREAETLYF.

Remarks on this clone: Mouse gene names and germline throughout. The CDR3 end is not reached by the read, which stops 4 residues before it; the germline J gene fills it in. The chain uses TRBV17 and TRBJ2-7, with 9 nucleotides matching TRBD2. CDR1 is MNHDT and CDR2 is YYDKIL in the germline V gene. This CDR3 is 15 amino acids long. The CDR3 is CASSRDRSGGDEQYF. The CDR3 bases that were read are TGTGCTAGCAGTAGAGATCGGTCTGGGGGGGAT.

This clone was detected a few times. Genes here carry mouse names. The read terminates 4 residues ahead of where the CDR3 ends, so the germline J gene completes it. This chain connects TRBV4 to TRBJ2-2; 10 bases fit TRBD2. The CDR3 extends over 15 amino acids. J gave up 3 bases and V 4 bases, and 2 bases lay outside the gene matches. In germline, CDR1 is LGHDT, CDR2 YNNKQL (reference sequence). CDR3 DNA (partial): TGTGCCAGCAGCTCCTGGGGGGGCGACACCGGG. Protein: CASSSWGGDTG. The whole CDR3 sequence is CASSSWGGDTGQLYF.

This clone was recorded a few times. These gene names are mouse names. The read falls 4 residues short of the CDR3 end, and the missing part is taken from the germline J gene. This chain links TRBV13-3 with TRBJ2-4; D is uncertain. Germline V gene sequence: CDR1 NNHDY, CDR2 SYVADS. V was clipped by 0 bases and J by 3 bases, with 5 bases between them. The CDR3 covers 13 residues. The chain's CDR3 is CASSDAVQNTLYF. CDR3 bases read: TGTGCCAGCAGTGATGCAGTGCAAAAC.

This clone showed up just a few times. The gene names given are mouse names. Partial CDR3 DNA: TGTGCCAGCAGCCCCCCCGGGACTGGCCCAAACACCGGG. Translated, it gives CASSPPGTGPNTG. The complete CDR3 sequence is CASSPPGTGPNTGQLYF. V gene TRBV19 combines with J gene TRBJ2-2, with 8 bases aligning to TRBD2. The read finishes 4 residues shy of the CDR3 end, and the germline J gene is used to complete it. Germline loops: CDR1 FNHDT, CDR2 SITEND (reference sequence). With V trimmed by 5 bases and J by 0 bases, 9 bases remained unmatched. The CDR3 runs to 17 residues.

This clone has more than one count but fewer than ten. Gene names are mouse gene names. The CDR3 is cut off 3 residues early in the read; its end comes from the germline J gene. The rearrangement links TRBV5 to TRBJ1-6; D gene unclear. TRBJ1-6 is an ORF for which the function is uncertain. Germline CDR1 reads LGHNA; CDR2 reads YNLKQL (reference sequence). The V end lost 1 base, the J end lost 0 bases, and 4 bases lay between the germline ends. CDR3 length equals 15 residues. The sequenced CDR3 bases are TGTGCCAGCAGCCAAGGGTATTCCTATAATTCGCCC. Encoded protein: CASSQGYSYNSP. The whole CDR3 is CASSQGYSYNSPLYF.

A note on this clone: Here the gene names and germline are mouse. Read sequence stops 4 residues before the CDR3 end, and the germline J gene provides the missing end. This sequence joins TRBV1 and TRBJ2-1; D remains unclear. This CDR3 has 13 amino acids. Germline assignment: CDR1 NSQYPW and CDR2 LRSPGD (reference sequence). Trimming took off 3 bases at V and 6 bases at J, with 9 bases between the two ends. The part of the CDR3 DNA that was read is TGCACCTGCAGTGCGGGCTGGATTGCT. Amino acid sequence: CTCSAGWIA. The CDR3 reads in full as CTCSAGWIAEQFF.

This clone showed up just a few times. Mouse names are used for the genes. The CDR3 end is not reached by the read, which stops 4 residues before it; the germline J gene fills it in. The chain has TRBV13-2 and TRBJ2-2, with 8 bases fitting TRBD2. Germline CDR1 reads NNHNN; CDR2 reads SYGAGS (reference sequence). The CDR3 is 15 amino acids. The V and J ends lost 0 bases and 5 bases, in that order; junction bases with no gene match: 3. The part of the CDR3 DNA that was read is TGTGCCAGCGGTGATGCGGCTGGGGGGACCGGG. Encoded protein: CASGDAAGGTG. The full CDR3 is CASGDAAGGTGQLYF.

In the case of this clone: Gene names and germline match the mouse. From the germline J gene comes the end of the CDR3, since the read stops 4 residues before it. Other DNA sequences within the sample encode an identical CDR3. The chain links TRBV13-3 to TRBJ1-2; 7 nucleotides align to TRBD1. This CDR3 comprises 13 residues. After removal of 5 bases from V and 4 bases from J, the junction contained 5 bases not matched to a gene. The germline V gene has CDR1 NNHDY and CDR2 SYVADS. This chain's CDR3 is CASRRQGGSDYTF. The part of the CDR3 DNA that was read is TGTGCCAGCAGGAGACAGGGTGGCTCC.

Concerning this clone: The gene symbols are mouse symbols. Incomplete CDR3 DNA: TGTGCCTGGAGTCGGGTGGGGGCAAACACCGGG. Protein product: CAWSRVGANTG. The whole CDR3 protein is CAWSRVGANTGQLYF. V usage is TRBV31 and J usage is TRBJ2-2; tentatively, D is TRBD2 (6 bases). The CDR3 end is not reached by the read, which stops 4 residues before it; the germline J gene fills it in. V was pared by 1 base and J by 0 bases, with 9 bases between. Germline values: CDR1 GKSSPN, CDR2 SITVG. This CDR3 has 15 residues. Drawing the rest from reference TRBV31 and TRBJ2-2, the complete variable domain is AQTIHQWPVAEIKAVGSPLSLGCTIKGKSSPNLYWYWQATGGTLQQLFYSITVGQVESVVQLNLSASRPKDDQFILSTEKLLLSHSGFYLCAWSRVGANTGQLYFGEGSKLTVL.

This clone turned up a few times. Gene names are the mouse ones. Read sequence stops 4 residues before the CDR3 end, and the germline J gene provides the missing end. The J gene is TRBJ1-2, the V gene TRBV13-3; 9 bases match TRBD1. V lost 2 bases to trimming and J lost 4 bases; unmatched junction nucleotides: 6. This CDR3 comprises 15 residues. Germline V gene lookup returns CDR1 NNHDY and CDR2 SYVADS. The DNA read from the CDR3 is TGTGCCAGCAGTGACTGGACAGGGGTAAGCTCC. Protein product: CASSDWTGVSS. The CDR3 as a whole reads CASSDWTGVSSDYTF.

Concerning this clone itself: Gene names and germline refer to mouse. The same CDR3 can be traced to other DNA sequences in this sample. CDR3 residues: CASADRNTEVFF. The sequenced CDR3 bases are TGTGCCAGCGCGGACAGAAACACA. This chain connects TRBV19 to TRBJ1-1; a weak D match, TRBD1 (6 bases). The DNA ends 4 residues before the CDR3 does, and the rest of the CDR3 is filled in from the germline J gene. Germline CDR1 reads FNHDT; CDR2 reads SITEND (reference sequence). V gave up 7 bases and J gave up 1 base, with 8 bases separating them. There are 12 residues in the CDR3.

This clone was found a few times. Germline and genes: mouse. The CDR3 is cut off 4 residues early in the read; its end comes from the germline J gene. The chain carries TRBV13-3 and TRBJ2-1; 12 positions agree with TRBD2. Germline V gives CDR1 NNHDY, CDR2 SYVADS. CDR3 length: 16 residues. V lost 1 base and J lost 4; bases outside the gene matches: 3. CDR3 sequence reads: CASSDSGLGGYAEQFF. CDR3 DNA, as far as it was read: TGTGCCAGCAGTGATTCCGGACTGGGGGGGTATGCT.

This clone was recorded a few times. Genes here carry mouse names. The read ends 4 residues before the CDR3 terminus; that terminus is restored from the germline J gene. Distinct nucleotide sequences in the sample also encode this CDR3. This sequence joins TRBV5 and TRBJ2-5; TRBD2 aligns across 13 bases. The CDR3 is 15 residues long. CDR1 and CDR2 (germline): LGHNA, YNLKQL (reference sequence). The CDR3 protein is CASSRTGGAGDTQYF. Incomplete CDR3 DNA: TGTGCCAGCAGCCGGACTGGGGGGGCGGGGGAC.

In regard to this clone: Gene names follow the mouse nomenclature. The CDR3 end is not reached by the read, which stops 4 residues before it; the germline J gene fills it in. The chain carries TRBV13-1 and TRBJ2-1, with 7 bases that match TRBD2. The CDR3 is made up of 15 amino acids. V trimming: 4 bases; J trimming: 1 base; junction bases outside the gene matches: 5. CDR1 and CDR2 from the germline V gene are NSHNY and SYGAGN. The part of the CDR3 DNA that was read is TGTGCCAGCAGTCGACAGACTGGGAACTATGCT. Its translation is CASSRQTGNYA. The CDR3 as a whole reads CASSRQTGNYAEQFF.

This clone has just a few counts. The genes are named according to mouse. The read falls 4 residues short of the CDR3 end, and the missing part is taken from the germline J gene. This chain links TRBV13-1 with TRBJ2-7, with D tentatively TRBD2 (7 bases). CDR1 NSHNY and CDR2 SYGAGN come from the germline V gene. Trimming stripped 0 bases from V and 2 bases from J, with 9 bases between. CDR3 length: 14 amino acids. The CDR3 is CASSDAWGPYEQYF. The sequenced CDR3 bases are TGTGCCAGCAGTGATGCCTGGGGGCCCTAT.

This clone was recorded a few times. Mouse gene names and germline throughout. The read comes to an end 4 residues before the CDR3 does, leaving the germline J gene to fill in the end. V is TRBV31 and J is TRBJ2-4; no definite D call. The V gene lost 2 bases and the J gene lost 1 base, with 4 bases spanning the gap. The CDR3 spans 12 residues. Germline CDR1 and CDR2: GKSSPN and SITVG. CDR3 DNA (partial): TGTGCCTGGAGTTGGGGTCAAAAC. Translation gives CAWSWGQN. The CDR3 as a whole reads CAWSWGQNTLYF.

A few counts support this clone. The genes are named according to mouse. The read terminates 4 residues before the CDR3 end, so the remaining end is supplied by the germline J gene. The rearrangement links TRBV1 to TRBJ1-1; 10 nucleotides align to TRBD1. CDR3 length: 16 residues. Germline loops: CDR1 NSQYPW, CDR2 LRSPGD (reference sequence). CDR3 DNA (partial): TGCACCTGCAGTGCAGATCGGTGGGGACAGGGGAGA. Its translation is CTCSADRWGQGR. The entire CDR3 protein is CTCSADRWGQGREVFF.

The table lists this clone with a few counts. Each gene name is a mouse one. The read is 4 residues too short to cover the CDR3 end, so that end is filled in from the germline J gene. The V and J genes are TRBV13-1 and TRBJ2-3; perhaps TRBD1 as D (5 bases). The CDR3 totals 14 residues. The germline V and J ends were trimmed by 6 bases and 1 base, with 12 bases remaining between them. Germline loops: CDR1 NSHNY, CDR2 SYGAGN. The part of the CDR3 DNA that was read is TGTGCCAGCATCCCAGGGCGTGGTGCAGAA. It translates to CASIPGRGAE. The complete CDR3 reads CASIPGRGAETLYF.

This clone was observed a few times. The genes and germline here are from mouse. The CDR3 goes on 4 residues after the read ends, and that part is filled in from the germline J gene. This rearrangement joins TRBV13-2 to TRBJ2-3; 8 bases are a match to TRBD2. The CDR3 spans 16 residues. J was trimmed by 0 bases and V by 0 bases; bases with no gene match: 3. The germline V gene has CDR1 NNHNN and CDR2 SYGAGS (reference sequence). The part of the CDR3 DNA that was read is TGTGCCAGCGGTGATGTTACTGGGGGTAGTGCAGAA. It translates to CASGDVTGGSAE. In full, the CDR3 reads CASGDVTGGSAETLYF.

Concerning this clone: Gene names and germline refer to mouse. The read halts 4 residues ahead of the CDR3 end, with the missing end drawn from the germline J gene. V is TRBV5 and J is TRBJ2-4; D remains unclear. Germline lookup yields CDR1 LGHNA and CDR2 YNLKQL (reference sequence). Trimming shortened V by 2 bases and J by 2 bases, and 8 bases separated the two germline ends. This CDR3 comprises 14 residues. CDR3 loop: CASSQKTTQNTLYF. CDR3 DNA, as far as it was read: TGTGCCAGCAGCCAAAAGACAACTCAAAAC.

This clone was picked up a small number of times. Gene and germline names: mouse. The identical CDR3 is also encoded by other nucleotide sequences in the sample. The chain's CDR3 is CASSVGNTGQLYF. CDR3 bases read: TGTGCCAGCAGTGTGGGAAACACCGGG. This chain connects TRBV13-3 to TRBJ2-2, with unresolved D. The read terminates 4 residues ahead of where the CDR3 ends, so the germline J gene completes it. V was pared by 3 bases and J by 1 base, with 4 bases between. CDR3 size: 13 residues. CDR1 is NNHDY and CDR2 is SYVADS in the germline V gene.

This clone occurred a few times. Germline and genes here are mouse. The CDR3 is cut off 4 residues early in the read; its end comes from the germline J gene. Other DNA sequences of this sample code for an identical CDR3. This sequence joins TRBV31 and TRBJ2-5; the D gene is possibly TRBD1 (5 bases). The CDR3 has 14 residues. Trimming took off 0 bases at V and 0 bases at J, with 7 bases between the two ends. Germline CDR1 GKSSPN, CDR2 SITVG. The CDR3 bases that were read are TGTGCCTGGAGTCTAGGGGTTAACCAAGAC. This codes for CAWSLGVNQD. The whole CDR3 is CAWSLGVNQDTQYF. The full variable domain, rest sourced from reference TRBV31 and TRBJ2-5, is AQTIHQWPVAEIKAVGSPLSLGCTIKGKSSPNLYWYWQATGGTLQQLFYSITVGQVESVVQLNLSASRPKDDQFILSTEKLLLSHSGFYLCAWSLGVNQDTQYFGPGTRLLVL.